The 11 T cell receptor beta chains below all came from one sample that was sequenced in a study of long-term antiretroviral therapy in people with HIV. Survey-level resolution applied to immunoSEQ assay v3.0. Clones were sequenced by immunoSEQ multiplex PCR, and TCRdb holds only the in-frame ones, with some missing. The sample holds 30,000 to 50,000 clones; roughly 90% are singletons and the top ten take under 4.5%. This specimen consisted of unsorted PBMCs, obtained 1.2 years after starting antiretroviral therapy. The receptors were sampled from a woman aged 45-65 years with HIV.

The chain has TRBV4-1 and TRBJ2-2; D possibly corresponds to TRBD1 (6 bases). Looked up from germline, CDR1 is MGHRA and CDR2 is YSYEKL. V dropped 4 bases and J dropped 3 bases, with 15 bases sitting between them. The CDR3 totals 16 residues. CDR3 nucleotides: TGCGCCAGCAGCCCCCCAGTTGCAGGGGACACCGGGGAGCTGTTTTTT. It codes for CASSPPVAGDTGELFF.

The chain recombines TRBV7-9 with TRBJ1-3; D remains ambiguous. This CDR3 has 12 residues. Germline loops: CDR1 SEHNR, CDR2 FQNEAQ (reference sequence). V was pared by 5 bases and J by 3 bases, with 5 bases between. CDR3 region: CASSEGGNTIYF. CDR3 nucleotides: TGTGCCAGCAGCGAGGGTGGAAACACCATATATTTT.

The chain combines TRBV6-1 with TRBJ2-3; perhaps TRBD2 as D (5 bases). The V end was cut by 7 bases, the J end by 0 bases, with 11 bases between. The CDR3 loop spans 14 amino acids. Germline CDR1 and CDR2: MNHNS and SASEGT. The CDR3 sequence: CASNPTKSTDTQYF. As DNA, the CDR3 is TGTGCCAGCAACCCGACTAAAAGCACAGATACGCAGTATTTT.

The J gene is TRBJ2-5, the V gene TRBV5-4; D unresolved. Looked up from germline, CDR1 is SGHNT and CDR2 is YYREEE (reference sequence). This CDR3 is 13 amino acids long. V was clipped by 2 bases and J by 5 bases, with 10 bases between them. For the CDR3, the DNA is TGTGCCAGCAGCTTCCAAAGGCGGGAGACCCAGTACTTC. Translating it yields CASSFQRRETQYF.

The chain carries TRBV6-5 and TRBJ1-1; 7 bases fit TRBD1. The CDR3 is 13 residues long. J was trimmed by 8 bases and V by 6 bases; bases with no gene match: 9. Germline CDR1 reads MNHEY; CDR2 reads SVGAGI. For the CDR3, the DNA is TGTGCCAGCAGGTTCGAGGGGGCGTACGAAGCTTTCTTT. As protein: CASRFEGAYEAFF.

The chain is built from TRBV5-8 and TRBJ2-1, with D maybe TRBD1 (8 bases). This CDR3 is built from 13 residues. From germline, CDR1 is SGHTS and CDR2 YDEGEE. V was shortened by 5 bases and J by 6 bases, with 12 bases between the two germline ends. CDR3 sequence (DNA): TGTGCCAGCAGGAACAGGGGGGGCAATGAGCAGTTCTTC. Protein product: CASRNRGGNEQFF.

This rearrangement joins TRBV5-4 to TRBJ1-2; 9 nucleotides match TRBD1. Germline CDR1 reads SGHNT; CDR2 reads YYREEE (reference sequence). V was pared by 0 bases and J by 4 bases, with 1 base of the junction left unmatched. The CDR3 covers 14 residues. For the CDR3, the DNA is TGTGCCAGCAGCTTGGGACAGGGGGGCTATGGCTACACCTTC. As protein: CASSLGQGGYGYTF.

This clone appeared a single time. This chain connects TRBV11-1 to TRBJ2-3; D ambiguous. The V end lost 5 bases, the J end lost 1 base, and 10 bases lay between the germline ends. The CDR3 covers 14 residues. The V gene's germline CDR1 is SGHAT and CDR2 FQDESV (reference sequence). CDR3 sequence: CASSVGSGTDTQYF. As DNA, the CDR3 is TGTGCCAGCAGCGTAGGGTCAGGCACAGATACGCAGTATTTT.

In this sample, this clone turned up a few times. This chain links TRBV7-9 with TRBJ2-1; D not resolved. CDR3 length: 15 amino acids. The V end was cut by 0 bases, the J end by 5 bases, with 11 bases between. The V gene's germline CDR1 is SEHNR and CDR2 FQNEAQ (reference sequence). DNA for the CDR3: TGTGCCAGCAGCTTAGCGGGCCGTGGGCACAATGAGCAGTTCTTC. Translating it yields CASSLAGRGHNEQFF.

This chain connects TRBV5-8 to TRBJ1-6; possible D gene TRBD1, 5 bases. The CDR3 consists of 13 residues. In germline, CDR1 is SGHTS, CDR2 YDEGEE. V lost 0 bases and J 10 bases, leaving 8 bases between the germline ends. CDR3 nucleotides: TGTGCCAGCAGCTTGGACGGGGGATCACCCCTCCACTTT. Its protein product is CASSLDGGSPLHF.

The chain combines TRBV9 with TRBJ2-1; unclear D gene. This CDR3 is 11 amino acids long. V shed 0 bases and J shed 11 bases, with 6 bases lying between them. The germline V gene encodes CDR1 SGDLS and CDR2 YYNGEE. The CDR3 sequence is CASSVADQQFF. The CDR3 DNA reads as TGTGCCAGCAGCGTAGCGGACCAGCAGTTCTTC.